This entry describes one T cell receptor (beta chain). Its target is unknown. This record belongs to a study of a mutant IDH1 vaccine in newly diagnosed glioma. Study details: Vaccination started 4-6 weeks after radiotherapy alone, or with temozolomide cycles.

Assay: immunoSEQ multiplex PCR; the TCRdb copy retains only in-frame clones and omits some. Found here are around 36,000 clones, roughly nine tenths of them singletons; the top ten hold 2% to 3%. Time point indicated: week 5, during vaccination. Every single dose of the vaccine, 300 ug of mutant IDH1 20-mer peptide, came with topical imiquimod. Diagnosis in the donors showed new WHO grade 3 or 4 astrocytomas that were IDH1-mutant and ATRX-lost. The CDR3 is 16 amino acids. Germline V gives CDR1 SGHDT, CDR2 YYEEEE. V lost 0 bases and J lost 5; bases outside the gene matches: 9. The origin of this receptor is a man aged 50-60 years with glioma. The material was PBMCs, obtained from a glioma patient whose treatment included an IDH1 peptide vaccine. The V and J genes are TRBV5-6 and TRBJ2-5; 8 bases match TRBD1. This CDR3 reads CASSLGRPGGWETQYF. CDR3 sequence (DNA): TGTGCCAGCAGCTTGGGGAGGCCAGGGGGCTGGGAGACCCAGTACTTC.